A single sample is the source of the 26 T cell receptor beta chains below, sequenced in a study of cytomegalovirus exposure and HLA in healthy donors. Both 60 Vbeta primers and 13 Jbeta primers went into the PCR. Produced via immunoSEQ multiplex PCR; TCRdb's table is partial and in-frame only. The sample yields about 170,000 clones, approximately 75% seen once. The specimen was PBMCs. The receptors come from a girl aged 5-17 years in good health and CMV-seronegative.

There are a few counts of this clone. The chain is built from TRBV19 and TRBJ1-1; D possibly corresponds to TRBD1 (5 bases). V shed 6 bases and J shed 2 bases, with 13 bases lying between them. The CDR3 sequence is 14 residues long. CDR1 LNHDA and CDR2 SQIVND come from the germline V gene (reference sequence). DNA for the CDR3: TGTGCCAGTAGCTTTGACGGGGGAAACACTGAAGCTTTCTTT. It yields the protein CASSFDGGNTEAFF.

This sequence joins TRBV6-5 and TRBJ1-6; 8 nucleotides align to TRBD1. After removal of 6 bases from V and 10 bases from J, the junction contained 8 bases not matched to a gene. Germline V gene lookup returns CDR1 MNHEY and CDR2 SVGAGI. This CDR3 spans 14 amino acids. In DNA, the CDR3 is TGTGCCAGCAGCCCCCGGGACAGGTTATCACCCCTCCACTTT. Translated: CASSPRDRLSPLHF.

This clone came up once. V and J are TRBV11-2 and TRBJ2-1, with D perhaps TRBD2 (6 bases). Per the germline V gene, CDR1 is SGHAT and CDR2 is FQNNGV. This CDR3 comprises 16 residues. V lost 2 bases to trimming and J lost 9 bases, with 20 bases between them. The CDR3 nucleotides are TGTGCCAGCAGCTTACTCGGGGGTTCGATGTCTGGTGAGCAGTTCTTC. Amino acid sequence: CASSLLGGSMSGEQFF.

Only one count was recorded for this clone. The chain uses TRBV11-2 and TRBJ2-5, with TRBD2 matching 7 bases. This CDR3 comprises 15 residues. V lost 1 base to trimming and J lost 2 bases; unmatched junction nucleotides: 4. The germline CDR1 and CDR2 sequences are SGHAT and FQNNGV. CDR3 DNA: TGTGCCAGCAGCTTAGGGCGGGGAGGGCAAGAGACCCAGTACTTC. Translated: CASSLGRGGQETQYF.

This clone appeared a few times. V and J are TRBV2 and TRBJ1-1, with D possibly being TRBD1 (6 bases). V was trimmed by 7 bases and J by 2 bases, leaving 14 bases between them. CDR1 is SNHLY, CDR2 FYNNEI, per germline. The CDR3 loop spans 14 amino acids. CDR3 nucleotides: TGTGCCAGCACCTGGTCCGGGACAAACACTGAAGCTTTCTTT. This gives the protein CASTWSGTNTEAFF.

CDR3 nucleotide sequence: TGTGCCAGCAGCTTAGGGAGGTCTGGTGAAAAACTGTTTTTT. Translated: CASSLGRSGEKLFF. The chain employs TRBV7-9 and TRBJ1-4; D gene ambiguous. The V end was cut by 1 base, the J end by 7 bases, with 10 bases between. This CDR3 has 14 amino acids. Germline V lookup: CDR1 SEHNR, CDR2 FQNEAQ (reference sequence).

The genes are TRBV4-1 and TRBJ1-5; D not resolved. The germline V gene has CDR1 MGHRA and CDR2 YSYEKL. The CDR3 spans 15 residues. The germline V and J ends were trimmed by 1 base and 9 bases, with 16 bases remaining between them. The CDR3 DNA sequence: TGCGCCAGCAGCCAAGTGACACTGGGTTTTCGGCCCCAGCATTTT. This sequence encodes CASSQVTLGFRPQHF.

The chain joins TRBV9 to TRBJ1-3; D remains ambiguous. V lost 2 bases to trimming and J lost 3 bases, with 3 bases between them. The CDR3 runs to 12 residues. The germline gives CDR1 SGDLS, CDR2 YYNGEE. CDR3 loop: CASSVGGNTIYF. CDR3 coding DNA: TGTGCCAGCAGCGTCGGTGGAAACACCATATATTTT.

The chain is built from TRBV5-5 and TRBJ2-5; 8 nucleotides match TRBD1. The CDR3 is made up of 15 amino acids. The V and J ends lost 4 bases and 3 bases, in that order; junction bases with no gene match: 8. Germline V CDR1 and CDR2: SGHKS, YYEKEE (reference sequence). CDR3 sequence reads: CASSPTGAGEETQYF. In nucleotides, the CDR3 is TGTGCCAGCAGCCCGACAGGGGCCGGAGAAGAGACCCAGTACTTC.

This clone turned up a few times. The CDR3 loop is CASSLAGGSGNTIYF. The CDR3 coding sequence is TGTGCCAGCAGCTTGGCGGGGGGCTCTGGAAACACCATATATTTT. The J gene is TRBJ1-3, the V gene TRBV5-4; D is possibly TRBD1 (5 bases). From germline, CDR1 is SGHNT and CDR2 YYREEE (reference sequence). V was trimmed by 0 bases and J by 0 bases, leaving 7 bases between them. CDR3 length: 15 residues.

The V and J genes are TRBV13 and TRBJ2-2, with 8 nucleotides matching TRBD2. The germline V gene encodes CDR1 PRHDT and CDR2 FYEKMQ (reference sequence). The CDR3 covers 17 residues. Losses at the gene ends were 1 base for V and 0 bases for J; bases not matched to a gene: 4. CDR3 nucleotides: TGTGCCAGCAGCTTAGAGGGCGGGGGGCCGAACACCGGGGAGCTGTTTTTT. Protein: CASSLEGGGPNTGELFF.

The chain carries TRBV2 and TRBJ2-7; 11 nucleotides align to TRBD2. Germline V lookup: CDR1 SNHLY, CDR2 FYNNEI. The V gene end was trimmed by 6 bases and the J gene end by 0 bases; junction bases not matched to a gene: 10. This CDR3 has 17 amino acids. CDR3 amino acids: CASRGTSGSSSSYEQYF. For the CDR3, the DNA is TGTGCCAGCAGGGGGACTAGCGGCTCCTCGAGCTCCTACGAGCAGTACTTC.

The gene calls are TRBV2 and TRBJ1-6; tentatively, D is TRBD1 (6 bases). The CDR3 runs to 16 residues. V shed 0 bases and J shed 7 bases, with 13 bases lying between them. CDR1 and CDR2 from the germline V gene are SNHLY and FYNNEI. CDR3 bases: TGTGCCAGCAGTGAAGCGGGGGGGCGGATGAATTCACCCCTCCACTTT. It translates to CASSEAGGRMNSPLHF.

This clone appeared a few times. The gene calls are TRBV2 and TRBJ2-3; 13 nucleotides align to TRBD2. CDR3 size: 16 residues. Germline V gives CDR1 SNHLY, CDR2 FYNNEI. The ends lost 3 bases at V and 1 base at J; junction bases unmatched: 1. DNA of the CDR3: TGTGCCAGCAGTGACGGGACTAGCGGGGGCACAGATACGCAGTATTTT. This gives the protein CASSDGTSGGTDTQYF.

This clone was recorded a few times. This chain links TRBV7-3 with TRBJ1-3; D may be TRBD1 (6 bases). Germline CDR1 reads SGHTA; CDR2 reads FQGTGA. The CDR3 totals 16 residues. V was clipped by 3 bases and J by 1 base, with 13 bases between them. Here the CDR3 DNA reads TGTGCCAGCAGCTTGCGGACAGAAGAGTCTGGAAACACCATATATTTT. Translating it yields CASSLRTEESGNTIYF.

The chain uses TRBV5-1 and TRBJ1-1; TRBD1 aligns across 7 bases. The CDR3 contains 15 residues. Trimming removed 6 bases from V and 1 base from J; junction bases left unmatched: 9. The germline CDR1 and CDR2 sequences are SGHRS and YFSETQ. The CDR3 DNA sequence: TGCGCCAGCACCAGTCAGGGGGTAGGGAACACTGAAGCTTTCTTT. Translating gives CASTSQGVGNTEAFF. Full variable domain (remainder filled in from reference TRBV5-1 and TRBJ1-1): KAGVTQTPRYLIKTRGQQVTLSCSPISGHRSVSWYQQTPGQGLQFLFEYFSETQRNKGNFPGRFSGRQFSNSRSEMNVSTLELGDSALYLCASTSQGVGNTEAFFGQGTRLTVV.

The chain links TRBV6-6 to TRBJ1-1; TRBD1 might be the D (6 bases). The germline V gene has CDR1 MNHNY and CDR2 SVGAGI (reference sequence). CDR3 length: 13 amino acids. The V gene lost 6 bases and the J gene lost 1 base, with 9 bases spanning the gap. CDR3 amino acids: CASREQGNTEAFF. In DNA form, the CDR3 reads TGTGCCAGCAGAGAACAGGGGAACACTGAAGCTTTCTTT.

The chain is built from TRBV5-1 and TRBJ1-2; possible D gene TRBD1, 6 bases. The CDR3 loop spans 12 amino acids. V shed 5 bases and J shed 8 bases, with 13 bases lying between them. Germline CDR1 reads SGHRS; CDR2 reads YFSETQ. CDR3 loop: CASSGGGGGYTF. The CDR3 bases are TGCGCCAGCAGTGGCGGGGGCGGGGGCTACACCTTC. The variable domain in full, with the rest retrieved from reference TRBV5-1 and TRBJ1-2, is KAGVTQTPRYLIKTRGQQVTLSCSPISGHRSVSWYQQTPGQGLQFLFEYFSETQRNKGNFPGRFSGRQFSNSRSEMNVSTLELGDSALYLCASSGGGGGYTFGSGTRLTVV.

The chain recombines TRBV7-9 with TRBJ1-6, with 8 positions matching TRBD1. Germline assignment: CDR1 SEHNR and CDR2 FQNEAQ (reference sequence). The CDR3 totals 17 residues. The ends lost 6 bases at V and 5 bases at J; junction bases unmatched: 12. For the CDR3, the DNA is TGTGCCAGCAGGCACGGGCCCAGGACAGGGCATAATTCACCCCTCCACTTT. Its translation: CASRHGPRTGHNSPLHF.

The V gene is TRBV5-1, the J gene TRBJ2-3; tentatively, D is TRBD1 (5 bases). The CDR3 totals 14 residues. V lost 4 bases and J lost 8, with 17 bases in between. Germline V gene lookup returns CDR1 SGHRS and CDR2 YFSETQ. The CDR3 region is CASSRRARDVTQYF. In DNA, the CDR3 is TGCGCCAGCAGCAGAAGGGCCAGGGATGTTACGCAGTATTTT. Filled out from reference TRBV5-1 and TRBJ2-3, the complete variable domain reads KAGVTQTPRYLIKTRGQQVTLSCSPISGHRSVSWYQQTPGQGLQFLFEYFSETQRNKGNFPGRFSGRQFSNSRSEMNVSTLELGDSALYLCASSRRARDVTQYFGPGTRLTVL.

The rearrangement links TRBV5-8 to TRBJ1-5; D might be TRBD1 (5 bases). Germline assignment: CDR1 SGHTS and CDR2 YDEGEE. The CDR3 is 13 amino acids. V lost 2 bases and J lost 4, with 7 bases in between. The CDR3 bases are TGTGCCAGCAGCTTCGGGGGGAATCAGCCCCAGCATTTT. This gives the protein CASSFGGNQPQHF.

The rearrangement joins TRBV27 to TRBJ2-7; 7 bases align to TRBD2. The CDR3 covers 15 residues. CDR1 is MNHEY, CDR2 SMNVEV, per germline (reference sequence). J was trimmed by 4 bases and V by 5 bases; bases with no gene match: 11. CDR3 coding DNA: TGTGCCAGCAGTCCCCTCGGGCGGGGGAAATACGAGCAGTACTTC. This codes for CASSPLGRGKYEQYF.

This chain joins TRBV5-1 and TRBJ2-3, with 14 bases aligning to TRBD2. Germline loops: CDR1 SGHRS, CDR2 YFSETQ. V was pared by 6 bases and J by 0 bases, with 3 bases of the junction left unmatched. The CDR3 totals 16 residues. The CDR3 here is CASTGLAGGSTDTQYF. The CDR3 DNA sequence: TGCGCCAGCACCGGACTAGCGGGGGGAAGCACAGATACGCAGTATTTT.

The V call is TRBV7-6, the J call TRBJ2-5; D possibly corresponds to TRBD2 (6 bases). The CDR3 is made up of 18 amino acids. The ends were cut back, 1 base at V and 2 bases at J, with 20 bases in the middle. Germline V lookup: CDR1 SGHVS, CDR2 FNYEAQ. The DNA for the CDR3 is TGTGCCAGCAGCTTAGAGGGTAGAATGGCGGGGAGACAAGAGACCCAGTACTTC. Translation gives CASSLEGRMAGRQETQYF.

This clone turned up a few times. The DNA for the CDR3 is TGTGCCAGCAGCTACCGGGAACTTGGGTCACCCCTCCACTTT. Protein product: CASSYRELGSPLHF. V is TRBV7-6 and J is TRBJ1-6, with D uncertain. CDR3 size: 14 residues. Trimming left V 4 bases short and J 10 bases short, with 14 bases between. CDR1 and CDR2 from the germline V gene are SGHVS and FNYEAQ.

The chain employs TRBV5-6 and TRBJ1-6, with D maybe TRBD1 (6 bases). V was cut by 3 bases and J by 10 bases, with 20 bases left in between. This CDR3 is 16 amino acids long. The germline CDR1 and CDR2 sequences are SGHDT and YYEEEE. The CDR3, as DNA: TGTGCCAGCAGCTCCGTCGACAGACAGGTTGGATCACCCCTCCACTTT. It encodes CASSSVDRQVGSPLHF. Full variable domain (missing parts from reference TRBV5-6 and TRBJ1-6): DAGVTQSPTHLIKTRGQQVTLRCSPKSGHDTVSWYQQALGQGPQFIFQYYEEEERQRGNFPDRFSGHQFPNYSSELNVNALLLGDSALYLCASSSVDRQVGSPLHFGNGTRLTVT.